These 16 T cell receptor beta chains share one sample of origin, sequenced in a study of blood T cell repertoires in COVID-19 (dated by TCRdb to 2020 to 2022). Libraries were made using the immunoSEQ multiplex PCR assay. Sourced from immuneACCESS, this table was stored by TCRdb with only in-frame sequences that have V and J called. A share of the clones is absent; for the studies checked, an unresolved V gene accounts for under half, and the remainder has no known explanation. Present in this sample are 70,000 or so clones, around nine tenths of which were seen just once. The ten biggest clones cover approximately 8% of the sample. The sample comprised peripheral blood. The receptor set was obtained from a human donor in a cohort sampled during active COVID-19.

CDR3 amino acids: CASSPTTDPYEQYF. CDR3 DNA: TGTGCCAGCAGCCCGACGACTGATCCCTACGAGCAGTACTTC. The V and J genes are TRBV13 and TRBJ2-7; D gene uncertain. This CDR3 spans 14 amino acids. CDR1 is PRHDT, CDR2 FYEKMQ, per germline (reference sequence). The V end lost 5 bases, the J end lost 2 bases, and 13 bases lay between the germline ends.

CDR3 residues: CASSWERGGGNTEAFF. The CDR3 nucleotides are TGTGCCAGCAGCTGGGAGAGGGGAGGAGGGAACACTGAAGCTTTCTTT. The chain links TRBV11-2 to TRBJ1-1; TRBD1 might be the D (5 bases). This CDR3 is 16 amino acids long. V was cut by 4 bases and J by 1 base, with 16 bases left in between. CDR1 SGHAT and CDR2 FQNNGV come from the germline V gene. The entire variable domain, with the rest obtained from reference TRBV11-2 and TRBJ1-1, is as follows: EAGVAQSPRYKIIEKRQSVAFWCNPISGHATLYWYQQILGQGPKLLIQFQNNGVVDDSQLPKDRFSAERLKGVDSTLKIQPAKLEDSAVYLCASSWERGGGNTEAFFGQGTRLTVV.

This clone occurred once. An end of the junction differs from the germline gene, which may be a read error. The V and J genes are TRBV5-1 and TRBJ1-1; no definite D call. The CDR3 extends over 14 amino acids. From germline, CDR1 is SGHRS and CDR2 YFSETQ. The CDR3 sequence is CASSFSGSNSEAFF. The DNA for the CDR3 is TGCGCCAGCAGCTTTTCTGGGTCAAACAGTGAAGCTTTCTTT.

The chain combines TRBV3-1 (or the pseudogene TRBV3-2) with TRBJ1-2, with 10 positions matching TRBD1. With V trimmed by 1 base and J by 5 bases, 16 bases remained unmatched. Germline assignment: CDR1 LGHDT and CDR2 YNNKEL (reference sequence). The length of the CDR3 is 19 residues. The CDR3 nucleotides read TGTGCCAGCAGCCAAGCCATAGGACAGGGGGTGAGCGGGGATTATGGCTACACCTTC. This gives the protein CASSQAIGQGVSGDYGYTF.

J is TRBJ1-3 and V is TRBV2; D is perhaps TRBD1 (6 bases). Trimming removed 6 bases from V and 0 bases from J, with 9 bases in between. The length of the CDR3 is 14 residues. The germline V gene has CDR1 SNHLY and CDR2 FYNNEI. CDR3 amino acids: CASSPDSSGNTIYF. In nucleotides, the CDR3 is TGTGCCAGCAGCCCGGACAGCTCTGGAAACACCATATATTTT.

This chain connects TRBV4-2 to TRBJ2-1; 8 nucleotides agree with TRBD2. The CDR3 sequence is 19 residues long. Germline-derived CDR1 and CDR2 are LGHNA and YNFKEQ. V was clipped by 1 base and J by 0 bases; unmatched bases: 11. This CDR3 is CASSQVIAGLGSSYNEQFF. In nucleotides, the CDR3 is TGTGCCAGCAGCCAAGTTATAGCGGGGCTAGGGAGCTCCTACAATGAGCAGTTCTTC.

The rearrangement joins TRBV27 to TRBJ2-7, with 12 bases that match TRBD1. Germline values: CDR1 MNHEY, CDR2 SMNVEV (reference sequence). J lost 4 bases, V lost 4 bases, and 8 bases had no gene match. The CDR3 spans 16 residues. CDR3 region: CASSSSGTGGIYEQYF. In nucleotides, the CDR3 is TGTGCCAGCAGTTCTTCCGGGACAGGGGGCATTTACGAGCAGTACTTC.

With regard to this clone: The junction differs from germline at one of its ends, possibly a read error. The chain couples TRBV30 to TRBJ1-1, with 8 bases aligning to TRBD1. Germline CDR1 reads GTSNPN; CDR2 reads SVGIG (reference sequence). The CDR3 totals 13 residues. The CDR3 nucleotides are TGTGCCTGGAAAAGTTTGCAGGGGGCGCAAATGGGGTTT. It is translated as CAWKSLQGAQMGF.

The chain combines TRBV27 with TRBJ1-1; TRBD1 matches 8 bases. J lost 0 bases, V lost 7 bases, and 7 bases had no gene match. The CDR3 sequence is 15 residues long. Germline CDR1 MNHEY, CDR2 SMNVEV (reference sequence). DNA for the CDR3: TGTGCCAGCACTCCGAGACAGGGGTTGAACACTGAAGCTTTCTTT. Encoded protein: CASTPRQGLNTEAFF.

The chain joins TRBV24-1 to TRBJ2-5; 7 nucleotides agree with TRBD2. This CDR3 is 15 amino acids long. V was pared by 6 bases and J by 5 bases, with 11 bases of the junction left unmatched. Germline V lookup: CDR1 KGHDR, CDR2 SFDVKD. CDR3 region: CATSTTGGGLETQYF. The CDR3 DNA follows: TGTGCCACCAGTACCACTGGGGGAGGGTTGGAGACCCAGTACTTC.

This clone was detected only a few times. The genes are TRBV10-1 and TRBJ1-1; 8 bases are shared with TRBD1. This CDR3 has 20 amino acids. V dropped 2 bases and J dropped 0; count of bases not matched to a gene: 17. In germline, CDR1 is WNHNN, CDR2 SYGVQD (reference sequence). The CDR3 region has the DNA TGCGCCAGCAGTGAGCAACGGCTAAGGACAGGGCCCACCTTGAACACTGAAGCTTTCTTT. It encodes CASSEQRLRTGPTLNTEAFF.

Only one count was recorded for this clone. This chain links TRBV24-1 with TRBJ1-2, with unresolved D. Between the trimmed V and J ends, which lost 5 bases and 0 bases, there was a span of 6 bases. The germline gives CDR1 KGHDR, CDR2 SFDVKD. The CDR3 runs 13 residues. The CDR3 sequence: CATSASSNYGYTF. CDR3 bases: TGTGCCACCAGTGCGAGTTCTAACTATGGCTACACCTTC.

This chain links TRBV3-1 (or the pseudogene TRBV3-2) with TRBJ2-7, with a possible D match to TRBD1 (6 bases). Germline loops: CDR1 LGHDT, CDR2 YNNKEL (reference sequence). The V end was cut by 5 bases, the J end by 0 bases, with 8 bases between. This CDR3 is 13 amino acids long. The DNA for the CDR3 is TGTGCCAGCAGCGGACAGAGCTCCTACGAGCAGTACTTC. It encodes CASSGQSSYEQYF.

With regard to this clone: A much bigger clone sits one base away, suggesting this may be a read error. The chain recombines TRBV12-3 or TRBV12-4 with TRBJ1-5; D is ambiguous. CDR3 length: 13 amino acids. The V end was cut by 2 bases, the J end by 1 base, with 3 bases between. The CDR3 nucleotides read TGTGCCAGCAGTTTACAGAGCAATCAGCCCCAGCATTTT. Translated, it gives CASSLQSNQPQHF.

The CDR3 DNA is TGTGCCAGCAGCCAATCCGCGGGGGGGGAGCAGTTCTTC. It encodes CASSQSAGGEQFF. The V gene is TRBV3-1 (or the pseudogene TRBV3-2), the J gene TRBJ2-1, with 9 bases identical to TRBD2. Germline V gene lookup returns CDR1 LGHDT and CDR2 YNNKEL (reference sequence). The CDR3 covers 13 residues. The V segment lost 2 bases and the J segment 10 bases; nucleotides outside the gene matches: 3.

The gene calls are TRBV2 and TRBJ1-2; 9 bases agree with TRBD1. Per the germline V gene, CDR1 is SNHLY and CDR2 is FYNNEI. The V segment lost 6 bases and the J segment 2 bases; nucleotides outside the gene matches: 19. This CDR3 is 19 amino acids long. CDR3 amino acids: CASSYSGTGLGVLNYGYTF. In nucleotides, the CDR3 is TGTGCCAGCAGCTATTCCGGGACAGGGCTCGGGGTTCTAAACTATGGCTACACCTTC.